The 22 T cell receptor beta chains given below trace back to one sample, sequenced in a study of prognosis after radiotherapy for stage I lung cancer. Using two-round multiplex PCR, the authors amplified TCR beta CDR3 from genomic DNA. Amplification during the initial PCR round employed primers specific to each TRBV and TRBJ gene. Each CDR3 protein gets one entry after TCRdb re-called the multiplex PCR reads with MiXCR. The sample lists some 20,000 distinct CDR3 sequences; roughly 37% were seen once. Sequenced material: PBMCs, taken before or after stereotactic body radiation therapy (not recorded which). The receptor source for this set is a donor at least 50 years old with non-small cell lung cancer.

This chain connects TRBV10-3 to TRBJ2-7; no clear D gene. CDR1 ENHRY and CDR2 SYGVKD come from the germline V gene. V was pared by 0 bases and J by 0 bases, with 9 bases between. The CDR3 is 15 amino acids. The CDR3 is CAISESTSISYEQYF. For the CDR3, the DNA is TGTGCCATCAGTGAGTCCACTTCTATCTCCTACGAGCAGTACTTC.

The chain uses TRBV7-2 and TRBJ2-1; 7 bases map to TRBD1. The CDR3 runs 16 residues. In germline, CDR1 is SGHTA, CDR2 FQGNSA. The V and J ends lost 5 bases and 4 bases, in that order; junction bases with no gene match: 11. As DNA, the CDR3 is TGTGCCAGCAGCCCAATGACAGGGATTGTATACAATGAGCAGTTCTTC. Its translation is CASSPMTGIVYNEQFF.

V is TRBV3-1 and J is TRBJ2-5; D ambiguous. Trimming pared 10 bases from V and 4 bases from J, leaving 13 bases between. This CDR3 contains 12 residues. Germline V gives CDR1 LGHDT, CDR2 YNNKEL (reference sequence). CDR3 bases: TGTGCCAACAGAAGATCGGGAGAGACCCAGTACTTC. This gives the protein CANRRSGETQYF.

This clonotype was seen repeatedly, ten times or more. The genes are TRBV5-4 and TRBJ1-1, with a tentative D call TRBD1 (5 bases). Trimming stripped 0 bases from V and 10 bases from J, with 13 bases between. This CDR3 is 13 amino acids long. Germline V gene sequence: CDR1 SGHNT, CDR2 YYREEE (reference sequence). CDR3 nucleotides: TGTGCCAGCAGCTTGGGGGAGGGGCCAGGAGCTTTCTTT. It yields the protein CASSLGEGPGAFF.

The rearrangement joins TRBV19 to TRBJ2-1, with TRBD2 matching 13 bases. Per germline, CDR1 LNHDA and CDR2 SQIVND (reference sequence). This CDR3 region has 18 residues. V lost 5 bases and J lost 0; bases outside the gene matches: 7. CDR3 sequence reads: CASSAEGLAGSSYNEQFF. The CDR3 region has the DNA TGTGCCAGTAGTGCGGAGGGACTAGCGGGGAGCTCCTACAATGAGCAGTTCTTC.

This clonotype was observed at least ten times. CDR3 region: CASSQGRFSNQPQHF. In DNA form, the CDR3 reads TGTGCCAGCAGCCAAGGTCGTTTTAGCAATCAGCCCCAGCATTTT. The rearrangement joins TRBV4-2 to TRBJ1-5; D gene ambiguous. V was shortened by 1 base and J by 0 bases, with 7 bases between the two germline ends. The V gene's germline CDR1 is LGHNA and CDR2 YNFKEQ. The CDR3 sequence is 15 residues long.

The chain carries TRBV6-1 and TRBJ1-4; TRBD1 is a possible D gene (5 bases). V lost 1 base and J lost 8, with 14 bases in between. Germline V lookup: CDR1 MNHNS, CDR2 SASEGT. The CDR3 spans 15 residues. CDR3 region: CASSEGAGRREKLFF. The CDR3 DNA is TGTGCCAGCAGTGAAGGGGCAGGGCGGAGGGAAAAACTGTTTTTT.

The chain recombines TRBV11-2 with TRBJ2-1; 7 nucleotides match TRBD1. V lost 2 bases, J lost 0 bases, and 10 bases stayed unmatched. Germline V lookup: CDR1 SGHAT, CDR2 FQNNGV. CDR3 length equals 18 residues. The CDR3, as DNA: TGTGCCAGCAGCTTACGACAGGGATTCGTTAGCTCCTACAATGAGCAGTTCTTC. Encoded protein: CASSLRQGFVSSYNEQFF.

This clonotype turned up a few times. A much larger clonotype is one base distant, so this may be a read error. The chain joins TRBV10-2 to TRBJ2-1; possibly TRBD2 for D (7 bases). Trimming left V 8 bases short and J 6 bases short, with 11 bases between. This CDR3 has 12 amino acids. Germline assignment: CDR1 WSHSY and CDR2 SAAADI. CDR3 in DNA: TGCGCCAGCTACGGGGGGCTCAATGAGCAGTTCTTC. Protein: CASYGGLNEQFF.

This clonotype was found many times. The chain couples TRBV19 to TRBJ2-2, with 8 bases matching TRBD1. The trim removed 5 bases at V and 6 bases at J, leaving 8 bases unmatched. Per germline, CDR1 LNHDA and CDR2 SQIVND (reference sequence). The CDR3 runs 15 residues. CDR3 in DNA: TGTGCCAGTAGTTGGGGCAGGGGGCGTCCCGGGGAGCTGTTTTTT. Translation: CASSWGRGRPGELFF.

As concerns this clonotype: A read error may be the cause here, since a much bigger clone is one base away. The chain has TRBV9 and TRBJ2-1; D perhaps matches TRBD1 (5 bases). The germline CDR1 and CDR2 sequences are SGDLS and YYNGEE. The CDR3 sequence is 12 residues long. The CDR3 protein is CASIVGDNEQFF. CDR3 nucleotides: TGTGCCAGCATCGTAGGGGACAATGAGCAGTTCTTC.

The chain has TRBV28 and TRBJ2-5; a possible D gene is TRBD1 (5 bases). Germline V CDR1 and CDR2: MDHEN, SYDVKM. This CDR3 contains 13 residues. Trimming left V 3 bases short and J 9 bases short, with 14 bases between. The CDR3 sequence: CASSFPDLGAQYF. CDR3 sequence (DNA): TGTGCCAGCAGTTTCCCAGATCTAGGGGCCCAGTACTTC.

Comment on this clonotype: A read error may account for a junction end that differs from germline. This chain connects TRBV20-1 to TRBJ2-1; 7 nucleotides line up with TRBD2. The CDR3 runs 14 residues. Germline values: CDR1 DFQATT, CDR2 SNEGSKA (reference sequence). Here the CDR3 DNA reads TGCAGTGCTACCCCTAGCGGTATATACAATGATCAGTTCTTC. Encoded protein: CSATPSGIYNDQFF.

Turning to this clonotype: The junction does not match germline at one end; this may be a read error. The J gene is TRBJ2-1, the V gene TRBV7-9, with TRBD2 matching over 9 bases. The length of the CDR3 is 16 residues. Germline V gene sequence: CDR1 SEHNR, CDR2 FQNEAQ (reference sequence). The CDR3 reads CASSLAWTSVWGEQFF. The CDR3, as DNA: TGTGCCAGCAGTTTAGCATGGACTAGCGTATGGGGTGAGCAGTTCTTC.

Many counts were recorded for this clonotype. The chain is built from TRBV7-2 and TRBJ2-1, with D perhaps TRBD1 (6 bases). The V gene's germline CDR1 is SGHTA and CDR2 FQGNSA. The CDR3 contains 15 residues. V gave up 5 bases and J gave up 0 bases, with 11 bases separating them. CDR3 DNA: TGTGCCAGCAGCGGCCGAGGGGGCTCCTACAATGAGCAGTTCTTC. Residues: CASSGRGGSYNEQFF.

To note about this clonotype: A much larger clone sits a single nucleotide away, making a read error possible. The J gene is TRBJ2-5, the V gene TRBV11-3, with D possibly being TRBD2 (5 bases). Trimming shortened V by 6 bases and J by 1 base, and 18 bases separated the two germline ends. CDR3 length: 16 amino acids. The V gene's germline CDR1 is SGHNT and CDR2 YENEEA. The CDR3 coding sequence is TGTGCCAGCAGAGGCCGGGCCCGAGGGTCCCAAGAGACCCAGTACTTC. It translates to CASRGRARGSQETQYF.

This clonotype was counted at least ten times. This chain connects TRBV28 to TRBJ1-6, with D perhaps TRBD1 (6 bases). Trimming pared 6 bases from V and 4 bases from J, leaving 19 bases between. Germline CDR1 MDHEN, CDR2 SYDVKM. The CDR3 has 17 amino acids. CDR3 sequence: CASSARGDLKYNSPLHF. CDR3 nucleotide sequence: TGTGCCAGCAGCGCCAGGGGCGACCTTAAATATAATTCACCCCTCCACTTT.

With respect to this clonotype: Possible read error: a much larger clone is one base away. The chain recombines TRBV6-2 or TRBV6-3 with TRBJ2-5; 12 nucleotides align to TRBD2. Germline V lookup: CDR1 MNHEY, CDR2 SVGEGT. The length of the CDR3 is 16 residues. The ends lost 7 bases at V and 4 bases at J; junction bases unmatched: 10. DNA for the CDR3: TGTGCCAGCACTCGACTAGCGGGAGCAAGGCGAGAGACCCAGTACTTC. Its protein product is CASTRLAGARRETQYF.

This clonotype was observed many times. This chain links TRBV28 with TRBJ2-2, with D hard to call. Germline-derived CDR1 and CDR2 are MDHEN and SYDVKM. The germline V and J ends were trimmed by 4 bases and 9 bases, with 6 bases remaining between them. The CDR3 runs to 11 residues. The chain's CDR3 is CASSSPRELFF. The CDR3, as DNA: TGTGCCAGCAGTTCACCGAGGGAGCTGTTTTTT.

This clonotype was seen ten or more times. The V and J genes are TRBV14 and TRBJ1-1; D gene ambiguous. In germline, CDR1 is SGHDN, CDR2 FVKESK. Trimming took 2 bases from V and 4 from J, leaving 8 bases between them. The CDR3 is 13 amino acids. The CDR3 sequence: CASSQNLGTEAFF. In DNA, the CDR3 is TGTGCCAGCAGCCAAAACTTGGGCACTGAAGCTTTCTTT.

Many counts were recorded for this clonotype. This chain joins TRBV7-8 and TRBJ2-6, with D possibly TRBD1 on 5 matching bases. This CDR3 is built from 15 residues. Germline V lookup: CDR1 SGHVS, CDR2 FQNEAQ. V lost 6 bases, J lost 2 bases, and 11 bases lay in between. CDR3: CASSFRVAGANVLTF. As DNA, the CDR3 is TGTGCCAGCAGTTTCAGGGTTGCTGGGGCCAACGTCCTGACTTTC. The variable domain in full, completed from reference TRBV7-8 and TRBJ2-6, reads GAGVSQSPRYKVAKRGQDVALRCDPISGHVSLFWYQQALGQGPEFLTYFQNEAQLDKSGLPSDRFFAERPEGSVSTLKIQRTQQEDSAVYLCASSFRVAGANVLTFGAGSRLTVL.

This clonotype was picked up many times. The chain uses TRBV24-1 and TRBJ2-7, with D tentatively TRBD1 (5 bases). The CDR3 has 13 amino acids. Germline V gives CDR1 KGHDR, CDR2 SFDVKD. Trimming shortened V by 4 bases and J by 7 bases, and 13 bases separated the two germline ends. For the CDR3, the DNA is TGTGCCACCAGTGACCCTGACAGACCGGAGCAGTACTTC. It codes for CATSDPDRPEQYF.